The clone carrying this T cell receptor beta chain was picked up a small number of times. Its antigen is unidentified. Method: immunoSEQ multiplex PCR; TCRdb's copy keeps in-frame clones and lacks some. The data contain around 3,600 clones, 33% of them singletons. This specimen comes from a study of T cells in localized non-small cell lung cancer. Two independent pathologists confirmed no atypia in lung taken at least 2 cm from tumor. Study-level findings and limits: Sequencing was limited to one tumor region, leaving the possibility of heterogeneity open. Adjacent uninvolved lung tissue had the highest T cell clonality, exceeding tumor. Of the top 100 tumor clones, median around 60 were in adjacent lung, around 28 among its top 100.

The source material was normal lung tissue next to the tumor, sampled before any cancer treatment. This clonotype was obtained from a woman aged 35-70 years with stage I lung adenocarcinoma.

As DNA, the CDR3 is TGTGCCAGCCAGGGACAGGGCGCCCACGAGCAGTACTTC. Translation: CASQGQGAHEQYF. The chain joins TRBV28 to TRBJ2-7; 9 bases are shared with TRBD1. J lost 5 bases, V lost 8 bases, and 7 bases had no gene match. Germline V gene sequence: CDR1 MDHEN, CDR2 SYDVKM. CDR3 size: 13 residues.